One and the same sample provided the 9 T cell receptor beta chains below, sequenced in a study of blood T cell repertoires in COVID-19. Profiling relied on immunoSEQ multiplex PCR, and the TCRdb table lists in-frame clones only, not all of them. This sample has 91,000 or so clones; more than 75% occur once, and the top ten carry almost 7%. The sequenced material came from peripheral blood. The receptor source for this set is a middle-aged man with active or convalescent COVID-19.

This chain joins TRBV5-4 and TRBJ1-2; TRBD1 matches at 7 bases. CDR1 and CDR2 from the germline V gene are SGHNT and YYREEE (reference sequence). This CDR3 has 14 residues. J lost 3 bases, V lost 3 bases, and 5 bases had no gene match. The CDR3 sequence is CASSSTRGDYGYTF. Written as DNA, the CDR3 is TGTGCCAGCAGCTCTACCAGGGGGGACTATGGCTACACCTTC.

V and J are TRBV6-2 or TRBV6-3 and TRBJ2-2, with D hard to call. This CDR3 region has 13 residues. Germline assignment: CDR1 MNHEY and CDR2 SVGEGT. Trimming removed 6 bases from V and 2 bases from J, with 7 bases in between. The CDR3 region has the DNA TGTGCCAGCAGCACAGCAAACACCGGGGAGCTGTTTTTT. It yields the protein CASSTANTGELFF.

The chain couples TRBV2 to TRBJ1-4; 8 bases are shared with TRBD1. CDR1 is SNHLY, CDR2 FYNNEI, per germline. The CDR3 runs to 15 residues. V shed 2 bases, J shed 2 bases, and the junction held 1 base outside the gene matches. CDR3 DNA sequence: TGTGCCAGCAGTGAACAGGGGGCGACTAATGAAAAACTGTTTTTT. Amino acid sequence: CASSEQGATNEKLFF.

V usage is TRBV3-1 (or the pseudogene TRBV3-2) and J usage is TRBJ2-3, with TRBD2 matching 8 bases. The CDR3 contains 16 residues. Germline V gives CDR1 LGHDT, CDR2 YNNKEL (reference sequence). V lost 3 bases and J lost 5; bases outside the gene matches: 10. The DNA for the CDR3 is TGTGCCAGCAGCCACGATAGCGGGGTTGGAGAAGATACGCAGTATTTT. The encoded protein is CASSHDSGVGEDTQYF.

The V gene is TRBV28, the J gene TRBJ1-4, with D tentatively TRBD1 (6 bases). The CDR3 contains 13 residues. The V end was cut by 6 bases, the J end by 3 bases, with 8 bases between. Germline CDR1 and CDR2: MDHEN and SYDVKM. As DNA, the CDR3 is TGTGCCAGCAGCTCAGGGGCTAATGAAAAACTGTTTTTT. It translates to CASSSGANEKLFF.

The gene calls are TRBV10-3 and TRBJ2-1; possible D gene TRBD2, 6 bases. This CDR3 comprises 13 residues. Germline CDR1 reads ENHRY; CDR2 reads SYGVKD. Between the trimmed V and J ends, which lost 4 bases and 4 bases, there was a span of 8 bases. DNA of the CDR3: TGTGCCATCAGTGGGGGGGATTACAATGAGCAGTTCTTC. Amino acids: CAISGGDYNEQFF.

This chain joins TRBV7-8 and TRBJ1-1, with a possible D match to TRBD1 (5 bases). Per the germline V gene, CDR1 is SGHVS and CDR2 is FQNEAQ. The germline V and J ends were trimmed by 4 bases and 10 bases, with 13 bases remaining between them. The CDR3 spans 12 residues. The CDR3 protein is CASSSQGFRAFF. The DNA for the CDR3 is TGTGCCAGCAGCTCTCAGGGCTTTAGAGCTTTCTTT.

The chain is built from TRBV5-1 and TRBJ2-5; TRBD2 might be the D (6 bases). The CDR3 loop spans 15 amino acids. Germline CDR1 is SGHRS and CDR2 is YFSETQ. V lost 1 base and J lost 3, with 13 bases in between. Here the CDR3 DNA reads TGCGCCAGCAGCTTGACTAGCTATGGGGAAGAGACCCAGTACTTC. Translating gives CASSLTSYGEETQYF.

The rearrangement links TRBV6-5 to TRBJ2-7; weak D call: TRBD1 (5 bases). There are 14 residues in the CDR3. Trimming left V 6 bases short and J 0 bases short, with 12 bases between. Germline CDR1 MNHEY, CDR2 SVGAGI. CDR3 amino acids: CASSFQGFSYEQYF. The CDR3 DNA reads TGTGCCAGCAGCTTCCAGGGATTCTCCTACGAGCAGTACTTC.